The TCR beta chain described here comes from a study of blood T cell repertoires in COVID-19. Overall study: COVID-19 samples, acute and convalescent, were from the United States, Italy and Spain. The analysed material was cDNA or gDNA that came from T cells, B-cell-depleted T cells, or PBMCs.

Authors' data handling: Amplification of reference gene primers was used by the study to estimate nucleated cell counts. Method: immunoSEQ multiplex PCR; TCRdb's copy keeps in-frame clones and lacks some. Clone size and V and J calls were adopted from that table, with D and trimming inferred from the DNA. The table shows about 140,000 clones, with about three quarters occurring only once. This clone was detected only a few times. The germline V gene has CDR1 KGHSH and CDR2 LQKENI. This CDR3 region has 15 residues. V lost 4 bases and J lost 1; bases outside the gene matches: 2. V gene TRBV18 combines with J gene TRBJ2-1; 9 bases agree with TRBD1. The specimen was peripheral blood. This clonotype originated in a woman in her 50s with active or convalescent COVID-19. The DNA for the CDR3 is TGTGCCAGCTCACTTGGGACAGGGTCCTACAATGAGCAGTTCTTC. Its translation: CASSLGTGSYNEQFF.